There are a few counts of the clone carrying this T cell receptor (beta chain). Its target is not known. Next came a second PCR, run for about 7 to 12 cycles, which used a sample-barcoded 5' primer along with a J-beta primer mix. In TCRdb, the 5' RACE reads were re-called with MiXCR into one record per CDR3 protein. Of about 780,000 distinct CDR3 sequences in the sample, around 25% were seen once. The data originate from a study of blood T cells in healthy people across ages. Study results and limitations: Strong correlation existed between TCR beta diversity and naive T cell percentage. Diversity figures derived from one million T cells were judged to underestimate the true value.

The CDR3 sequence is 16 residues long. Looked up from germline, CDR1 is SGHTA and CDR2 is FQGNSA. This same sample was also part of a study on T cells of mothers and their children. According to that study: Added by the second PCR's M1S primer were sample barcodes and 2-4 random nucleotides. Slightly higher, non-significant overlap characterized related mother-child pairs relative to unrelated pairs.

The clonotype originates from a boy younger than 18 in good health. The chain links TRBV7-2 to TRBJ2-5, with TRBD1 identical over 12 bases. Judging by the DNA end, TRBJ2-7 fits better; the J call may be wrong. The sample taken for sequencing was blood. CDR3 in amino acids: CASSQPGTGGGYEQYF. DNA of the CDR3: TGTGCCAGCAGCCAACCCGGGACAGGGGGCGGCTACGAGCAGTACTTC.